Each of the 18 T cell receptor beta chains below was sequenced from the same sample in a study of PD-1 blockade in classical Hodgkin lymphoma. With no exception, relapse followed autologous stem cell transplantation in all patients, and brentuximab vedotin exposure varied. The assay was immunoSEQ multiplex PCR, and TCRdb's table has in-frame clones only and misses some. The repertoire holds 100,000 or so clones, with 75% to 90% as singletons. This specimen consisted of peripheral blood mononuclear cells (PBMCs), obtained before the second cycle of nivolumab. The receptors originated from a human donor with classical Hodgkin lymphoma.

The rearrangement joins TRBV28 to TRBJ1-6; no firm D call. Per germline, CDR1 MDHEN and CDR2 SYDVKM. The V and J ends lost 4 bases and 13 bases respectively, with 11 bases between them. The CDR3 has 12 amino acids. CDR3 in DNA: TGTGCCAGCAGTTCCAGCGAGAGGCCCCTCCACTTT. Amino acid sequence: CASSSSERPLHF.

The chain couples TRBV2 to TRBJ1-2; 7 positions match TRBD1. This CDR3 spans 17 amino acids. Germline V gene data show CDR1 as SNHLY and CDR2 as FYNNEI. V dropped 9 bases and J dropped 4; count of bases not matched to a gene: 20. The CDR3 DNA sequence: TGTGCCAGACGGTCCAGTTTAACAGGGGAAATACGCTATGGCTACACCTTC. Amino acid sequence: CARRSSLTGEIRYGYTF. Full variable domain (outside the CDR3, taken from reference TRBV2 and TRBJ1-2): EPEVTQTPSHQVTQMGQEVILRCVPISNHLYFYWYRQILGQKVEFLVSFYNNEISEKSEIFDDQFSVERPDGSNFTLKIRSTKLEDSAMYFCARRSSLTGEIRYGYTFGSGTRLTVV.

The chain combines TRBV7-2 with TRBJ1-1, with D possibly matching TRBD1 (6 bases). CDR1 is SGHTA, CDR2 FQGNSA, per germline. This CDR3 comprises 14 residues. The V and J ends lost 5 bases and 1 base respectively, with 11 bases between them. The CDR3 protein is CASSAYRENTEAFF. The DNA for the CDR3 is TGTGCCAGCAGCGCGTACAGGGAGAACACTGAAGCTTTCTTT. Filled out from reference TRBV7-2 and TRBJ1-1, the complete variable domain reads GAGVSQSPSNKVTEKGKDVELRCDPISGHTALYWYRQSLGQGLEFLIYFQGNSAPDKSGLPSDRFSAERTGGSVSTLTIQRTQQEDSAVYLCASSAYRENTEAFFGQGTRLTVV.

This clone was seen just once. The rearrangement joins TRBV29-1 to TRBJ2-3, with 9 bases that match TRBD1. The CDR3 is 13 residues long. Germline-derived CDR1 and CDR2 are SQVTM and ANQGSEA. Germline trimming cut 6 bases from V and 3 bases from J; bases unmatched to any gene: 4. CDR3 in amino acids: CSVPGQGTDTQYF. DNA of the CDR3: TGCAGCGTCCCGGGACAGGGAACAGATACGCAGTATTTT.

This clone showed up just a few times. The V and J genes are TRBV28 and TRBJ1-5, with TRBD1 as a possible D gene (5 bases). V gave up 1 base and J gave up 5 bases, with 21 bases separating them. CDR3 length: 18 amino acids. Germline V CDR1 and CDR2: MDHEN, SYDVKM. The CDR3 loop reads CASSLSPGLGALDQPQHF. CDR3 bases: TGTGCCAGCAGTTTATCGCCTGGCCTCGGGGCCTTGGATCAGCCCCAGCATTTT. The full variable domain, rest sourced from reference TRBV28 and TRBJ1-5, is DVKVTQSSRYLVKRTGEKVFLECVQDMDHENMFWYRQDPGLGLRLIYFSYDVKMKEKGDIPEGYSVSREKKERFSLILESASTNQTSMYLCASSLSPGLGALDQPQHFGDGTRLSIL.

This chain links TRBV5-1 with TRBJ2-3, with 10 bases fitting TRBD2. Germline loops: CDR1 SGHRS, CDR2 YFSETQ. The CDR3 is 16 residues long. With V trimmed by 0 bases and J by 10 bases, 11 bases remained unmatched. CDR3 bases: TGCGCCAGCAGCTTGGACGCAGCGGGGGGGGCTAGGGCGCAGTATTTT. This gives the protein CASSLDAAGGARAQYF.

J is TRBJ1-2 and V is TRBV11-2; 9 bases are shared with TRBD1. Per the germline V gene, CDR1 is SGHAT and CDR2 is FQNNGV. This CDR3 is built from 14 residues. V lost 3 bases, J lost 5 bases, and 4 bases stayed unmatched. CDR3 coding DNA: TGTGCCAGCAGCTTGGACAGGGGCGTTTATGGCTACACCTTC. It specifies CASSLDRGVYGYTF.

The chain carries TRBV6-5 and TRBJ1-3; 7 bases align to TRBD1. In germline, CDR1 is MNHEY, CDR2 SVGAGI. The length of the CDR3 is 16 residues. Trimming removed 4 bases from V and 0 bases from J; junction bases left unmatched: 6. CDR3 nucleotides: TGTGCCAGCAGTTCCGGACAGGTTATCTCTGGAAACACCATATATTTT. Encoded protein: CASSSGQVISGNTIYF.

The genes are TRBV7-9 and TRBJ1-2; TRBD1 might be the D (5 bases). CDR3 size: 15 residues. Looked up from germline, CDR1 is SEHNR and CDR2 is FQNEAQ (reference sequence). V was clipped by 5 bases and J by 3 bases, with 16 bases between them. The CDR3 spells CASSGEVGVDYGYTF. The CDR3 nucleotides read TGTGCCAGCAGCGGTGAGGTGGGGGTTGACTATGGCTACACCTTC.

The chain has TRBV11-2 and TRBJ2-1; 7 positions match TRBD1. Germline CDR1 and CDR2: SGHAT and FQNNGV. CDR3 length: 16 residues. The V gene end was trimmed by 1 base and the J gene end by 4 bases; junction bases not matched to a gene: 7. CDR3: CASSLGRDRTYNEQFF. The DNA of the CDR3 is TGTGCCAGCAGCTTAGGTCGGGACAGAACTTACAATGAGCAGTTCTTC. Combining the CDR3 with reference TRBV11-2 and TRBJ2-1 gives the whole variable domain EAGVAQSPRYKIIEKRQSVAFWCNPISGHATLYWYQQILGQGPKLLIQFQNNGVVDDSQLPKDRFSAERLKGVDSTLKIQPAKLEDSAVYLCASSLGRDRTYNEQFFGPGTRLTVL.

The chain has TRBV18 and TRBJ1-1, with TRBD1 as a possible D gene (5 bases). Germline V gene data show CDR1 as KGHSH and CDR2 as LQKENI. The CDR3 sequence is 14 residues long. Trimming shortened V by 6 bases and J by 2 bases, and 13 bases separated the two germline ends. Here the CDR3 DNA reads TGTGCCAGCTCGAAAGGAGACAGAAACACTGAAGCTTTCTTT. The encoded protein is CASSKGDRNTEAFF.

The chain uses TRBV9 and TRBJ2-1; 7 bases agree with TRBD2. CDR3 length equals 15 residues. J lost 8 bases, V lost 1 base, and 9 bases had no gene match. The V gene's germline CDR1 is SGDLS and CDR2 YYNGEE. The CDR3 nucleotides are TGTGCCAGCAGCGTATTTCGGGGGGAGGTGGATGAGCAGTTCTTC. This codes for CASSVFRGEVDEQFF.

The chain uses TRBV5-6 and TRBJ1-1; 7 nucleotides match TRBD1. The CDR3 extends over 15 amino acids. The junction had 8 bases not matched to a gene; V was cut back by 0 bases and J by 6 bases. The germline V gene has CDR1 SGHDT and CDR2 YYEEEE. CDR3 sequence reads: CASSLGGQPTAEAFF. DNA for the CDR3: TGTGCCAGCAGCTTGGGGGGACAGCCGACCGCTGAAGCTTTCTTT.

The chain combines TRBV19 with TRBJ2-5, with 8 positions matching TRBD1. The CDR3 spans 13 residues. Per germline, CDR1 LNHDA and CDR2 SQIVND (reference sequence). V dropped 7 bases and J dropped 3; count of bases not matched to a gene: 4. The CDR3 coding sequence is TGTGCCAGTAACAGGGGGAGAGAAGAGACCCAGTACTTC. This translates into CASNRGREETQYF.

The chain uses TRBV25-1 and TRBJ1-2, with D possibly TRBD1 on 6 matching bases. With 4 bases removed from V and 8 bases from J, the gap between germline ends came to 14 bases. The length of the CDR3 is 13 residues. Germline values: CDR1 MGHDK, CDR2 SYGVNS. CDR3 sequence: CASSVQGLFGYTF. CDR3 in DNA: TGTGCCAGCAGTGTACAGGGATTGTTCGGCTACACCTTC.

This clone was seen only a few times. The chain recombines TRBV5-1 with TRBJ2-7; 11 bases fit TRBD2. V gave up 3 bases and J gave up 6 bases; unmatched junction bases: 5. Germline CDR1 SGHRS, CDR2 YFSETQ. This CDR3 has 14 residues. Here the CDR3 reads CASSSSGGPGEQYF. CDR3 nucleotide sequence: TGCGCCAGCAGCTCTAGCGGGGGGCCTGGCGAGCAGTACTTC.

The chain employs TRBV28 and TRBJ2-1; D not resolved. The CDR3 sequence is 14 residues long. The germline V gene encodes CDR1 MDHEN and CDR2 SYDVKM. Trimming left V 1 base short and J 4 bases short, with 8 bases between. In DNA, the CDR3 is TGTGCCAGCAGTTTATCGCGACCGTACAATGAGCAGTTCTTC. Protein product: CASSLSRPYNEQFF.

The chain employs TRBV7-2 and TRBJ2-3; TRBD1 matches at 7 bases. The CDR3 runs to 14 residues. Germline V gene lookup returns CDR1 SGHTA and CDR2 FQGNSA. After removal of 5 bases from V and 4 bases from J, the junction contained 6 bases not matched to a gene. In nucleotides, the CDR3 is TGTGCCAGCAGCCCCGGACAGGAGGCAGATACGCAGTATTTT. Its translation is CASSPGQEADTQYF. The full variable domain, in which reference TRBV7-2 and TRBJ2-3 provide the parts outside the CDR3, is GAGVSQSPSNKVTEKGKDVELRCDPISGHTALYWYRQSLGQGLEFLIYFQGNSAPDKSGLPSDRFSAERTGGSVSTLTIQRTQQEDSAVYLCASSPGQEADTQYFGPGTRLTVL.